Only a few counts were recorded for the clone carrying this TCR beta chain. Its cognate antigen is unknown. The DNA is left out, because the CDR3 cannot be placed on it with certainty; the CDR3 is given as TCRdb lists it. This entry is derived from a study of cytomegalovirus exposure and HLA in healthy donors. Background on the study: Genotyping showed 75% to 90% of approximately 430 donors falling in the Caucasian-associated ancestry cluster. General study findings and limits: Most TCR sequences were rare, but some public TCRs occurred in many donors. The listing of roughly 160 TCR beta chains classed them as cytomegalovirus-associated. Being indistinguishable, some V segments were excluded, TRBV6-2 and TRBV6-3 among them.

In the PCR, 60 Vbeta and 13 Jbeta primers were used. The assay was immunoSEQ multiplex PCR, and TCRdb's table has in-frame clones only and misses some. The sample includes about 140,000 clones, approximately 82% seen only once; the top ten take less than 2%. Termini included, the CDR3 measures 15 amino acids. Looked up from germline, CDR1 is MGHRA and CDR2 is YSYEKL. V and J are TRBV4-1 and TRBJ2-3; TRBD2, the D gene given by the table, was not confirmed from the DNA. The sample taken for sequencing was PBMCs. The sequence derives from a woman in her thirties or forties in good health and CMV-seronegative. This CDR3 is CASSSSGLATDTQYF.